These 18 T cell receptor beta chains share one sample of origin, sequenced in a study of CD8 T cells in Susac syndrome. With random hexamers, 0.5 to 1 ug RNA was reverse transcribed. From the immunoSEQ multiplex PCR reads, TCRdb called clonotypes with MiXCR, one entry per CDR3 protein. The sample holds around 50,000 distinct CDR3 sequences, 80% to 95% seen once. The specimen was CD8+ T cells from PBMCs. Receptors originate from a human donor in good health.

The chain joins TRBV29-1 to TRBJ2-4; 8 nucleotides agree with TRBD1. This CDR3 region has 13 residues. The ends lost 7 bases at V and 3 bases at J; junction bases unmatched: 5. CDR1 and CDR2 from the germline V gene are SQVTM and ANQGSEA. This CDR3 reads CSAPGQGKNIQYF. The CDR3 region has the DNA TGCAGCGCCCCCGGACAGGGCAAAAACATTCAGTACTTC.

J is TRBJ1-5 and V is TRBV19, with D unresolved. The CDR3 runs 13 residues. Germline-derived CDR1 and CDR2 are LNHDA and SQIVND (reference sequence). V was clipped by 6 bases and J by 8 bases, with 14 bases between them. CDR3 in DNA: TGTGCCAGTAGCCCCATGGAGGGTAAGCCCCAGCATTTT. Protein product: CASSPMEGKPQHF.

The V and J genes are TRBV7-8 and TRBJ2-3; 7 bases align to TRBD2. The CDR3 spans 16 residues. The germline V gene has CDR1 SGHVS and CDR2 FQNEAQ. V lost 4 bases to trimming and J lost 4 bases; unmatched junction nucleotides: 11. In DNA form, the CDR3 reads TGTGCCAGCAGCTCCTTACCGGGACTATCGCCAGATACGCAGTATTTT. This gives the protein CASSSLPGLSPDTQYF.

This chain joins TRBV27 and TRBJ1-1; D is uncertain. Germline CDR1 reads MNHEY; CDR2 reads SMNVEV (reference sequence). This CDR3 comprises 17 residues. V was trimmed by 6 bases and J by 2 bases, leaving 22 bases between them. The CDR3 spells CASSRTTRHGLNTEAFF. The CDR3 nucleotides read TGTGCCAGCAGCCGGACGACAAGACACGGACTAAACACTGAAGCTTTCTTT.

The chain links TRBV5-1 to TRBJ2-5; 8 positions match TRBD1. The CDR3 runs 14 residues. Germline V gives CDR1 SGHRS, CDR2 YFSETQ. V lost 2 bases, J lost 4 bases, and 4 bases stayed unmatched. CDR3 coding DNA: TGCGCCAGCAGCTTTCAGGGGGCTTCAGAGACCCAGTACTTC. This sequence encodes CASSFQGASETQYF.

The chain couples TRBV4-1 to TRBJ2-5, with 8 positions matching TRBD2. The CDR3 runs 17 residues. The junction had 19 bases not matched to a gene; V was cut back by 4 bases and J by 9 bases. Germline V CDR1 and CDR2: MGHRA, YSYEKL. In DNA, the CDR3 is TGCGCCAGCAGCCGCCACCTCAGGGGTAGCGGGGACCCTTCCCAGTACTTC. As protein: CASSRHLRGSGDPSQYF.

The chain has TRBV12-3 or TRBV12-4 and TRBJ1-1; 7 nucleotides align to TRBD1. V lost 1 base to trimming and J lost 6 bases; unmatched junction nucleotides: 11. The CDR3 covers 16 residues. CDR3 residues: CASSLGTRTGVPEAFF. The CDR3 DNA follows: TGTGCCAGCAGTTTAGGGACTCGGACAGGCGTCCCTGAAGCTTTCTTT.

This chain connects TRBV25-1 to TRBJ1-1, with D uncertain. This CDR3 comprises 14 residues. The ends were cut back, 2 bases at V and 3 bases at J, with 10 bases in the middle. Germline CDR1 reads MGHDK; CDR2 reads SYGVNS. DNA of the CDR3: TGTGCCAGCAGTGAAATCCTGGACCACACTGAAGCTTTCTTT. It is translated as CASSEILDHTEAFF. Supplemented by reference TRBV25-1 and TRBJ1-1, the full variable domain reads EADIYQTPRYLVIGTGKKITLECSQTMGHDKMYWYQQDPGMELHLIHYSYGVNSTEKGDLSSESTVSRIRTEHFPLTLESARPSHTSQYLCASSEILDHTEAFFGQGTRLTVV.

The chain uses TRBV23-1 and TRBJ2-1; 11 positions match TRBD1. TRBV23-1 carries the ORF label, with uncertain function. The V and J ends lost 6 bases and 3 bases, in that order; junction bases with no gene match: 10. The CDR3 has 17 amino acids. The CDR3 reads CASRLPRTGGIYNEQFF. DNA for the CDR3: TGCGCCAGCAGACTACCCCGGACAGGGGGCATCTACAATGAGCAGTTCTTC.

The V gene is TRBV4-1, the J gene TRBJ2-4; tentatively, D is TRBD1 or TRBD2 (5 bases each). Trimming took off 1 base at V and 8 bases at J, with 15 bases between the two ends. CDR3 size: 15 residues. CDR1 is MGHRA and CDR2 is YSYEKL in the germline V gene. CDR3 amino acids: CASSQVAAGTDIQYF. CDR3 sequence (DNA): TGCGCCAGCAGCCAAGTGGCTGCCGGGACGGACATTCAGTACTTC.

Written as DNA, the CDR3 is TGTGCCAGCAGCTTATCCCCCCCAGATACGCAGTATTTT. Amino acid sequence: CASSLSPPDTQYF. The chain combines TRBV7-2 with TRBJ2-3; D is ambiguous. The V gene's germline CDR1 is SGHTA and CDR2 FQGNSA. Between the trimmed V and J ends, which lost 2 bases and 4 bases, there was a span of 7 bases. This CDR3 has 13 residues.

Only a few counts were recorded for this clonotype. V is TRBV19 and J is TRBJ2-7; TRBD2 matches at 8 bases. V lost 5 bases, J lost 0 bases, and 3 bases stayed unmatched. Germline loops: CDR1 LNHDA, CDR2 SQIVND (reference sequence). The CDR3 runs to 14 residues. The CDR3 bases are TGTGCCAGTAGTCCGGGACTAGGCTCCTACGAGCAGTACTTC. Amino acid sequence: CASSPGLGSYEQYF.

The chain links TRBV25-1 to TRBJ2-1; the D gene could be TRBD1 or TRBD2 (5 bases each). CDR1 is MGHDK and CDR2 is SYGVNS in the germline V gene. The V end was cut by 8 bases, the J end by 4 bases, with 12 bases between. The CDR3 length is 13 residues. The CDR3 here is CASSRDGYNEQFF. The CDR3 DNA follows: TGTGCCAGCTCTAGGGACGGTTACAATGAGCAGTTCTTC. Combining the CDR3 with reference TRBV25-1 and TRBJ2-1 gives the whole variable domain EADIYQTPRYLVIGTGKKITLECSQTMGHDKMYWYQQDPGMELHLIHYSYGVNSTEKGDLSSESTVSRIRTEHFPLTLESARPSHTSQYLCASSRDGYNEQFFGPGTRLTVL.

The chain has TRBV3-1 and TRBJ1-2; weak D call: TRBD1 (6 bases). Germline V gene data show CDR1 as LGHDT and CDR2 as YNNKEL (reference sequence). Trimming left V 4 bases short and J 2 bases short, with 20 bases between. The CDR3 covers 17 residues. The CDR3 reads CASSPRGRGRANYGYTF. The CDR3 bases are TGTGCCAGCAGCCCCCGCGGCAGGGGCCGGGCCAACTATGGCTACACCTTC.

Here the CDR3 DNA reads TGTGCCAGCAGCTTATTTTCCTCTAGCGGCCCCAACACAGATACGCAGTATTTT. Translation gives CASSLFSSSGPNTDTQYF. The gene calls are TRBV11-2 and TRBJ2-3; 7 bases agree with TRBD2. The trim removed 2 bases at V and 2 bases at J, leaving 13 bases unmatched. CDR1 is SGHAT, CDR2 FQNNGV, per germline. The CDR3 length is 18 residues.

The chain combines TRBV27 with TRBJ2-1; TRBD2 might be the D (5 bases). The CDR3 extends over 14 amino acids. V was pared by 3 bases and J by 6 bases, with 12 bases between. The germline V gene has CDR1 MNHEY and CDR2 SMNVEV (reference sequence). The DNA for the CDR3 is TGTGCCAGCAGTTTCCGGGAATTGGGCAATGAGCAGTTCTTC. This encodes CASSFRELGNEQFF.

The V and J genes are TRBV7-8 and TRBJ1-1; D is possibly TRBD1 (5 bases). The length of the CDR3 is 14 residues. The V and J ends lost 5 bases and 3 bases respectively, with 13 bases between them. From germline, CDR1 is SGHVS and CDR2 FQNEAQ. CDR3 residues: CASSPQGLHTEAFF. The CDR3 nucleotides read TGTGCCAGCAGCCCGCAGGGTCTTCACACTGAAGCTTTCTTT.

The chain links TRBV19 to TRBJ1-2, with D tentatively TRBD1 (5 bases). The CDR3 runs 15 residues. Trimming cost V 1 base and J 8 bases, with 17 bases left between them. Germline CDR1 is LNHDA and CDR2 is SQIVND (reference sequence). The CDR3 spells CASSIGYRSQEGYTF. The DNA of the CDR3 is TGTGCCAGTAGTATAGGTTACAGGTCACAGGAAGGCTACACCTTC.